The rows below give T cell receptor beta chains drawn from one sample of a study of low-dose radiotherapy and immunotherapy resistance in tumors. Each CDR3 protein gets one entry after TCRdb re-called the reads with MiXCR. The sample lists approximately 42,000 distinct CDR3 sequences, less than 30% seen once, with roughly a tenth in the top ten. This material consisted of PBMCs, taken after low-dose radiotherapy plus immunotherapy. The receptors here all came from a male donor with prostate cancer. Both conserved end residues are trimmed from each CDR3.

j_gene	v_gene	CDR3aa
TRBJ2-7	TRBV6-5	ASSYRDGHEQY
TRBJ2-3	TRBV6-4	ASSPGTTTDTQY
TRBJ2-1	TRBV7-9	ASSLASGRAHGNEQF
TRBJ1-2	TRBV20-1	SVPGSGSYGYT
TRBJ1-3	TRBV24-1	ATSDPQGAPRKGNTIY
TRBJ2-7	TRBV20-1	SAYSGTPYEQY
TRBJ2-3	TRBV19	ASSATDTDTQY
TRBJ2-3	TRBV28	ASRLAGTPDTDTQY
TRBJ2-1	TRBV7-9	ASSPQGTGLYNEQF
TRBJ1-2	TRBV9	ASSPYGTGNNYGYT
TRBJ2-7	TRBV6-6	ASSYSLAGGNEQY
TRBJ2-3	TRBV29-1	SVEVRGDTQY
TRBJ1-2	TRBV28	ASSLPKGARGYT
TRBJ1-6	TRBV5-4	ASSRGQGDVSPLH
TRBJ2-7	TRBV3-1	ASSQLTGGSSYEQY
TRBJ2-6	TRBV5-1	ASSDRAGGANVLT
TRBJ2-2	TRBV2	ASSARGQYTGELF
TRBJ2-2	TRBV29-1	SANREMNTGELF
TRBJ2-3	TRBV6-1	ASSETGAGRGGADTQY